This TCR beta chain derives from a study of cytomegalovirus exposure and HLA in healthy donors. Use of 60 Vbeta and 13 Jbeta primers characterized the PCR. The protocol was immunoSEQ multiplex PCR, while the TCRdb copy is restricted to in-frame clones and leaves out a portion. The table has 100,000 or so clones, 79% seen once; the top ten hold about 4%. The germline V gene encodes CDR1 GTSNPN and CDR2 SVGIG (reference sequence). V lost 3 bases, J lost 5 bases, and 6 bases stayed unmatched. The CDR3 runs 14 residues. The clonotype originates from a female donor in good health and CMV-seropositive. The gene calls are TRBV30 and TRBJ1-4; 7 positions agree with TRBD1. The sequencing input was PBMCs. CDR3 in amino acids: CAWSQGTENEKLFF. The CDR3, as DNA: TGTGCCTGGAGCCAGGGGACAGAAAATGAAAAACTGTTTTTT.